This note documents a single TCR beta chain sequence. Clinical history as reported by participants underpinned cohort assignment. Data came from immunoSEQ multiplex PCR; TCRdb stores just in-frame clones and leaves some out. The table has more than 110,000 clones, 84% seen once. The data stem from a study of blood T cell repertoires in COVID-19. As for the study in general: The United States, Italy and Spain provided the acute and convalescent COVID-19 samples.

This CDR3 comprises 16 residues. Per the germline V gene, CDR1 is SGHAT and CDR2 is FQNNGV. V was clipped by 1 base and J by 6 bases; unmatched bases: 7. V and J are TRBV11-2 and TRBJ2-7; 12 bases line up with TRBD2. The specimen sequenced was PBMCs or T cells enriched from blood (not recorded which). This receptor was identified in a man aged 35-49 years with acute COVID-19. CDR3 bases: TGTGCCAGCAGCTTAGGGGCTAGCGGGAGGGGGGCCGAGCAGTACTTC. Its protein is CASSLGASGRGAEQYF.